This T cell receptor (beta chain) was captured in a study of T-cell reconstitution after alpha-beta-depleted transplantation in children. Overall study results and limits: Newly made T cells mostly supplied T-cell counts and diversity one year after transplant. Several hundred expanded graft clones reportedly were the source of alpha-beta T cells about two months after transplant.

Germline V gene data show CDR1 as MDHEN and CDR2 as SYDVKM. V was trimmed by 6 bases and J by 2 bases, leaving 20 bases between them. The CDR3 is 17 amino acids. Turning to this clonotype: Its antigen is undetermined.

Unique molecular identifiers were incorporated during preparation of the TCRbeta library. MiXCR was run by TCRdb on the PCR reads, yielding one entry per CDR3 protein. This repertoire shows around 500,000 distinct CDR3 sequences, under 30% found once; its top ten account for 13% to 15%. The clonotype was recovered from a boy in the first two years of life who had a stem cell transplant for acute myeloid leukemia, so the T cells may come from the graft donor. The sample in question was PBMCs, mostly from graft donor cells, obtained 360 days after TCRalphabeta/CD19-depleted stem cell transplant. V is TRBV28 and J is TRBJ2-1; TRBD1 is a possible D gene (8 bases). CDR3 nucleotide sequence: TGTGCCAGCAGGGGAGGGGACAGGTTTAAGCCCTACAATGAGCAGTTCTTC. Its translation: CASRGGDRFKPYNEQFF.